A single sample gave rise to the 18 T cell receptor beta chains below, sequenced in a study of technical replicates of blood from several donors. Profiled with immunoSEQ multiplex PCR; TCRdb holds only in-frame clones, not every one. Altogether about 83,000 clones are present, under 95% being singletons, with the ten largest covering 0.25% to 0.3%. Material for sequencing was T cells isolated from PBMCs. The receptors were gathered from a human donor in good health.

The chain combines TRBV19 with TRBJ1-2, with D tentatively TRBD1 (6 bases). Germline CDR1 LNHDA, CDR2 SQIVND (reference sequence). V shed 5 bases and J shed 6 bases, with 16 bases lying between them. CDR3 size: 14 residues. DNA of the CDR3: TGTGCCAGTAGTCCCAGGGGCGGTAAGGATGGCTACACCTTC. Translation gives CASSPRGGKDGYTF.

The rearrangement joins TRBV7-7 to TRBJ2-2; 11 positions agree with TRBD2. CDR1 and CDR2 (germline): SSHAT, FNYEAQ (reference sequence). V shed 2 bases, J shed 6 bases, and the junction held 11 bases outside the gene matches. The CDR3 runs to 18 residues. The CDR3 sequence: CASSLILAGGPDAGELFF. Written as DNA, the CDR3 is TGTGCCAGCAGCTTAATTCTAGCGGGAGGCCCAGACGCCGGGGAGCTGTTTTTT.

This clone was found once. The J gene is TRBJ2-7, the V gene TRBV6-1, with TRBD2 matching 9 bases. The length of the CDR3 is 15 residues. V shed 2 bases, J shed 5 bases, and the junction held 7 bases outside the gene matches. Germline loops: CDR1 MNHNS, CDR2 SASEGT. This CDR3 reads CASSERPGTSNEQYF. The CDR3 coding sequence is TGTGCCAGCAGTGAAAGGCCCGGGACTAGCAACGAGCAGTACTTC.

The J gene is TRBJ2-1, the V gene TRBV7-8; 10 bases match TRBD1. V lost 5 bases and J lost 7; bases outside the gene matches: 14. Germline V gene lookup returns CDR1 SGHVS and CDR2 FQNEAQ. CDR3 size: 17 residues. CDR3 in amino acids: CASSTLTGGLKVNEQFF. Written as DNA, the CDR3 is TGTGCCAGCAGCACACTGACAGGGGGCTTAAAAGTGAATGAGCAGTTCTTC.

J is TRBJ1-4 and V is TRBV10-3, with D tentatively TRBD1 (5 bases). Germline values: CDR1 ENHRY, CDR2 SYGVKD. This CDR3 is built from 14 residues. Trimming took 5 bases from V and 2 from J, leaving 9 bases between them. CDR3 sequence: CAISQTDTNEKLFF. CDR3 sequence (DNA): TGTGCCATCAGTCAGACAGATACTAATGAAAAACTGTTTTTT.

This clone was observed a single time. This sequence joins TRBV4-1 and TRBJ2-7, with 10 bases that match TRBD2. The V segment lost 5 bases and the J segment 4 bases; nucleotides outside the gene matches: 8. The CDR3 runs to 15 residues. Germline CDR1 MGHRA, CDR2 YSYEKL. Here the CDR3 DNA reads TGCGCCAGCAGCTACCAAGCGGGAGGGCCGTACGAGCAGTACTTC. Protein product: CASSYQAGGPYEQYF.

This clone was observed once. Here the CDR3 DNA reads TGTGCCAGCAGCTTAGTAAATCGCGGGTATACGAGCTCCTACAATGAGCAGTTCTTC. Protein sequence: CASSLVNRGYTSSYNEQFF. This chain links TRBV11-2 with TRBJ2-1; TRBD2 might be the D (5 bases). V was clipped by 1 base and J by 0 bases, with 19 bases between them. Germline V gene data show CDR1 as SGHAT and CDR2 as FQNNGV. The CDR3 spans 19 residues.

The V and J genes are TRBV15 and TRBJ2-1; 7 bases match TRBD2. The germline V gene encodes CDR1 LNHNV and CDR2 YYDKDF (reference sequence). The CDR3 sequence is 16 residues long. The V segment lost 6 bases and the J segment 0 bases; nucleotides outside the gene matches: 8. CDR3 DNA sequence: TGTGCCACCAGTCGGAGTGCGGGAGACTCCTACAATGAGCAGTTCTTC. Translating it yields CATSRSAGDSYNEQFF.

The J gene is TRBJ2-1, the V gene TRBV7-8; D is unclear. There are 13 residues in the CDR3. Trimming removed 1 base at V and 5 bases at J, with 6 bases between. From germline, CDR1 is SGHVS and CDR2 FQNEAQ. The CDR3 sequence: CASSLGAHNEQFF. In DNA form, the CDR3 reads TGTGCCAGCAGCTTAGGAGCCCACAATGAGCAGTTCTTC.

This clone has more than one count but fewer than ten. The chain links TRBV7-9 to TRBJ2-6; 9 positions match TRBD1. Germline lookup yields CDR1 SEHNR and CDR2 FQNEAQ (reference sequence). The CDR3 loop spans 19 amino acids. With 5 bases clipped from V and 0 bases from J, the junction kept 11 bases outside the gene matches. The CDR3 bases are TGTGCCAGCAGCCCCTGGACAGGGGCACTTAACTCTGGGGCCAACGTCCTGACTTTC. This translates into CASSPWTGALNSGANVLTF.

V gene TRBV27 combines with J gene TRBJ1-6; 7 nucleotides match TRBD1. Germline-derived CDR1 and CDR2 are MNHEY and SMNVEV (reference sequence). The CDR3 sequence is 15 residues long. Losses at the gene ends were 5 bases for V and 7 bases for J; bases not matched to a gene: 8. As DNA, the CDR3 is TGTGCCAGCAGTATCTACAGGGGAGCGAATTCACCCCTCCACTTT. It encodes CASSIYRGANSPLHF.

V is TRBV4-1 and J is TRBJ2-2, with D maybe TRBD2 (5 bases). CDR3 length: 17 amino acids. Trimming removed 1 base at V and 1 base at J, with 13 bases between. Germline V CDR1 and CDR2: MGHRA, YSYEKL. The CDR3 is CASSQGRRTLNTGELFF. The CDR3 nucleotides read TGCGCCAGCAGCCAAGGACGGCGGACTTTGAACACCGGGGAGCTGTTTTTT.

The CDR3 region is CASSINQGSNSPLHF. The CDR3 DNA is TGTGCCAGCAGTATTAATCAGGGGTCTAATTCACCCCTCCACTTT. This chain uses TRBV2 with TRBJ1-6; possibly TRBD1 for D (6 bases). V was clipped by 5 bases and J by 6 bases, with 14 bases between them. Germline CDR1 is SNHLY and CDR2 is FYNNEI. This CDR3 spans 15 amino acids.

A single count supports this clone. The J gene is TRBJ1-4, the V gene TRBV5-1, with D possibly TRBD1 on 6 matching bases. V gave up 4 bases and J gave up 5 bases, with 15 bases separating them. Germline CDR1 reads SGHRS; CDR2 reads YFSETQ. The CDR3 sequence is 15 residues long. CDR3 protein: CASSPGNRENEKLFF. The CDR3 coding sequence is TGCGCCAGCAGCCCGGGGAACAGGGAGAATGAAAAACTGTTTTTT.

This chain connects TRBV30 to TRBJ1-2; maybe TRBD1 (6 bases). This CDR3 is built from 13 residues. The germline CDR1 and CDR2 sequences are GTSNPN and SVGIG (reference sequence). With 3 bases removed from V and 6 bases from J, the gap between germline ends came to 14 bases. The CDR3 DNA is TGTGCCTGGAGGGACAGCCCCTTGAATGGCTACACCTTC. Translation: CAWRDSPLNGYTF.

The gene calls are TRBV2 and TRBJ1-1; 7 nucleotides line up with TRBD1. V was pared by 7 bases and J by 10 bases, with 9 bases of the junction left unmatched. Germline V gene data show CDR1 as SNHLY and CDR2 as FYNNEI. The CDR3 is 12 residues long. The CDR3: CASNLQGSGAFF. The CDR3, as DNA: TGTGCCAGCAATTTACAGGGGTCGGGAGCTTTCTTT.

This clone was detected only once. The chain recombines TRBV6-6 with TRBJ2-3; 13 positions agree with TRBD2. CDR3 length equals 15 residues. The V and J ends lost 6 bases and 6 bases, in that order; junction bases with no gene match: 6. The germline V gene encodes CDR1 MNHNY and CDR2 SVGAGI (reference sequence). CDR3 nucleotides: TGTGCCAGCAGACCAGGACTAGCGGGGGTTGATACGCAGTATTTT. Translation: CASRPGLAGVDTQYF.

The chain combines TRBV29-1 with TRBJ2-1, with 13 bases aligning to TRBD2. V trimming: 6 bases; J trimming: 4 bases; junction bases outside the gene matches: 3. The CDR3 extends over 14 amino acids. Germline V gene lookup returns CDR1 SQVTM and CDR2 ANQGSEA. CDR3 DNA sequence: TGCAGCGTGACTAGCGGGGGGCTATACAATGAGCAGTTCTTC. Amino acids: CSVTSGGLYNEQFF.